This T cell receptor beta chain came from a study of beta chain features in type 1 diabetes. Study-wide context: Age, gender, cell numbers and subset yield matched between patients and controls.

Findings and limits, study-wide: For type 1 diabetes patients, VDJ junctions showed fewer insertions and more deletions.

This clone was recorded a few times. Its antigen is as yet unknown. CDR1 and CDR2 from the germline V gene are SGHNT and YYREEE (reference sequence). The CDR3 runs 15 residues. V was pared by 2 bases and J by 3 bases, with 7 bases of the junction left unmatched. Investigators reverse transcribed all isolated RNA, so they sequenced expressed TCRB transcripts. Method: immunoSEQ multiplex PCR; TCRdb's copy keeps in-frame clones and lacks some. Here the sample spans roughly 300,000 clones, 12% to 15% being singletons. The clonotype was recovered from a man aged 25 to 40 in good health. The genes are TRBV5-4 and TRBJ2-5, with 7 bases lining up with TRBD1. The sequenced material came from central memory CD4+ T cells from blood. The CDR3 protein is CASSFQGGIEETQYF. DNA of the CDR3: TGTGCCAGCAGCTTCCAAGGGGGCATTGAAGAGACCCAGTACTTC. Full variable domain (remainder filled in from reference TRBV5-4 and TRBJ2-5): ETGVTQSPTHLIKTRGQQVTLRCSSQSGHNTVSWYQQALGQGPQFIFQYYREEENGRGNFPPRFSGLQFPNYSSELNVNALELDDSALYLCASSFQGGIEETQYFGPGTRLLVL.